A single T cell receptor (beta chain) is shown here with its context. V was pared by 1 base and J by 7 bases, with 11 bases of the junction left unmatched. Germline CDR1 MDHEN, CDR2 SYDVKM. CDR3 length: 17 amino acids. Generated by immunoSEQ multiplex PCR, the TCRdb table keeps only in-frame clones and is missing some. The table lists about 99,000 clones, roughly 95% of them singletons. The data originate from a study of OX40 agonist ivuxolimab in advanced cancers. The chain combines TRBV28 with TRBJ2-2; 8 positions agree with TRBD1. This sample comprised CD4+ or CD8+ T cells sorted from blood, obtained in a trial of the OX40 agonist ivuxolimab. The receptor comes from an adult with an advanced solid tumor such as melanoma, head and neck, liver or kidney cancer. CDR3 in amino acids: CASSLLGPGQEHGELFF. The CDR3, as DNA: TGTGCCAGCAGTTTATTGGGACCGGGACAGGAACACGGGGAGCTGTTTTTT.